This TCR beta chain was sequenced for a study of T cell responses to AZD1222 COVID-19 vaccine. The repertoire was sequenced with immunoSEQ multiplex PCR; TCRdb's copy has only in-frame clones and lacks some. Of fewer than 90,000 clones in the sample, around 90% were seen once. With V trimmed by 2 bases and J by 5 bases, 15 bases remained unmatched. This CDR3 has 19 residues. Germline lookup yields CDR1 KGHSH and CDR2 LQKENI. This clone was counted a few times. This receptor was obtained from an adult who received the AZD1222 COVID-19 vaccine. The chain couples TRBV18 to TRBJ2-2; TRBD1 matches 9 bases. The sequenced sample was peripheral blood, obtained 28 days after the second AZD1222 dose. CDR3 nucleotide sequence: TGTGCCAGCTCACCAGGCCCGGGACAGGGTAAACACGGGACCGGGGAGCTGTTTTTT. Encoded protein: CASSPGPGQGKHGTGELFF.